The TCR beta chain described here comes from a study of cytomegalovirus exposure and HLA in healthy donors. Whole-study findings and limits: With later analysis, a missense DCLRE1C variant became linked to TCR beta V- and J-gene trimming. TRBV6-2, TRBV6-3 and some other V segments were excluded as indistinguishable.

Concerning this clone: Its antigen is not known.

CDR1 and CDR2 from the germline V gene are SGDLS and YYNGEE. Trimming cost V 0 bases and J 5 bases, with 6 bases left between them. The CDR3 length is 13 residues. This PCR relied on a set of 60 Vbeta primers and 13 Jbeta primers. The assay was immunoSEQ multiplex PCR, and TCRdb's table has in-frame clones only and misses some. The sample consists of 100,000 to 150,000 clones, roughly 76% of them appearing once. The gene calls are TRBV9 and TRBJ2-1; D gene uncertain. This clonotype originated in a woman aged 55-69 years in good health and CMV-seropositive. Input material: PBMCs. The DNA of the CDR3 is TGTGCCAGCAGCGTAGTAATCCACAATGAGCAGTTCTTC. This sequence encodes CASSVVIHNEQFF.